These T cell receptor beta chains were read from a single sample in a study of shared T cell receptors in the human thymus. Measured with immunoSEQ multiplex PCR; TCRdb has only the in-frame clones, and not every one. Here the sample spans about 730,000 clones, approximately 83% being singletons. This sample was also put to use in a study of human thymus T cells.

Material for sequencing was thymocytes. The receptors were sampled from a girl under two years old with a congenital heart defect. Each CDR3 is given with its conserved first and last residue. D genes are given only for firm matches. Only part of the rows carry a size: once, few, many, or a class if the clone is expanded.

clone size: NA; D gene: TRBD2; J gene: TRBJ2-1; V gene: TRBV27; CDR3 DNA: TGTGCCAGTTCGGGGGGGCCGGGCAATGAGCAGTTCTTC; CDR3 protein: CASSGGPGNEQFF
clone size: NA; D gene: TRBD1; J gene: TRBJ1-2; V gene: TRBV4-1; CDR3 DNA: TGCGCCAGCAGCCAACAACCTACAGGGGGAGGAGGCTACACCTTC; CDR3 protein: CASSQQPTGGGGYTF
clone size: NA; D gene: NA; J gene: TRBJ1-2; V gene: TRBV6-1; CDR3 DNA: TGTGCCAGCAGTGAATTATACTATGGCTACACCTTC; CDR3 protein: CASSELYYGYTF
clone size: NA; D gene: NA; J gene: TRBJ1-2; V gene: TRBV4-3; CDR3 DNA: TGCGCCAGCAGCCAAGTCGCGGGGGTAAGGTATGGCTACACCTTC; CDR3 protein: CASSQVAGVRYGYTF
clone size: NA; D gene: TRBD2; J gene: TRBJ2-2; V gene: TRBV14; CDR3 DNA: TGTGCCAGCAGCCAAGACCGTCTAGCGGGGATTCTTGACTACACCGGGGAGCTGTTTTTT; CDR3 protein: CASSQDRLAGILDYTGELFF
clone size: NA; D gene: NA; J gene: TRBJ2-7; V gene: TRBV11-2; CDR3 DNA: TGTGCCAGCAGCCGGACAAGGGGCGACTACGAGCAGTACTTC; CDR3 protein: CASSRTRGDYEQYF
clone size: NA; D gene: NA; J gene: TRBJ2-5; V gene: TRBV9; CDR3 DNA: TGTGCCAGCAGCGTAGATATCGGGGGAGAGACCCAGTACTTC; CDR3 protein: CASSVDIGGETQYF
clone size: NA; D gene: TRBD1; J gene: TRBJ2-7; V gene: TRBV7-2; CDR3 DNA: TGTGCCAGCAGCTTCGACAGGGGGCGAAATTACGAGCAGTACTTC; CDR3 protein: CASSFDRGRNYEQYF
clone size: NA; D gene: TRBD1; J gene: TRBJ1-2; V gene: TRBV5-6; CDR3 DNA: TGTGCCAGCAGCGCAAGCCTCCGGGACAGGGGGCGTTTGACGTATGGCTACACCTTC; CDR3 protein: CASSASLRDRGRLTYGYTF
clone size: NA; D gene: NA; J gene: TRBJ1-1; V gene: TRBV10-3; CDR3 DNA: TGTGCCATCAGTGAGCGTACGGGGGCTGAAGCTTTCTTT; CDR3 protein: CAISERTGAEAFF
clone size: few; D gene: NA; J gene: TRBJ1-6; V gene: TRBV6-1; CDR3 DNA: TGTGCCAGCACCCCGGGACACTATAATTCACCCCTCCACTTT; CDR3 protein: CASTPGHYNSPLHF
clone size: NA; D gene: NA; J gene: TRBJ1-1; V gene: TRBV19; CDR3 DNA: TGTGCCAGTAGTAACGGAGGGAAGACTGAAGCTTTCTTT; CDR3 protein: CASSNGGKTEAFF
clone size: NA; D gene: NA; J gene: TRBJ2-2; V gene: TRBV30; CDR3 DNA: TGTGCCTGGACAGGACTCTACACCGGGGAGCTGTTTTTT; CDR3 protein: CAWTGLYTGELFF
clone size: NA; D gene: TRBD2; J gene: TRBJ2-1; V gene: TRBV27; CDR3 DNA: TGTGCCAGCAGTTTAGGTAGACTAGCGGGTTTGAATGAGCAGTTCTTC; CDR3 protein: CASSLGRLAGLNEQFF
clone size: few; D gene: TRBD2; J gene: TRBJ2-7; V gene: TRBV28; CDR3 DNA: TGTGCCAGCAGCTCCCTCGTTGCGGGGGGTGACTACGAGCAGTACTTC; CDR3 protein: CASSSLVAGGDYEQYF
clone size: NA; D gene: TRBD2; J gene: TRBJ2-3; V gene: TRBV6-4; CDR3 DNA: TGTGCCAGCGGGACTAGCGGGGGGCACACAGATACGCAGTATTTT; CDR3 protein: CASGTSGGHTDTQYF
clone size: once; D gene: TRBD1; J gene: TRBJ2-7; V gene: TRBV28; CDR3 DNA: TGTGCCAGCAGCCCCCGGTCCGACAGGGGAGCGTCCTACGAGCAGTACTTC; CDR3 protein: CASSPRSDRGASYEQYF
clone size: NA; D gene: NA; J gene: TRBJ2-4; V gene: TRBV6-5; CDR3 DNA: TGTGCCAGCAGATCGCAGGGGGCCAAAAACATTCAGTACTTC; CDR3 protein: CASRSQGAKNIQYF
clone size: NA; D gene: TRBD1; J gene: TRBJ1-2; V gene: TRBV5-1; CDR3 DNA: TGCGCCAGCAGCTTGCGACAGGGATACGACTATGGCTACACCTTC; CDR3 protein: CASSLRQGYDYGYTF
clone size: NA; D gene: NA; J gene: TRBJ1-1; V gene: TRBV28; CDR3 DNA: TGTGCCAGCAGGGCAAGTGGTACTGAAGCTTTCTTT; CDR3 protein: CASRASGTEAFF
clone size: NA; D gene: TRBD2; J gene: TRBJ2-1; V gene: TRBV4-3; CDR3 DNA: TGCGCCAGCAGCCAAGAGCGGGGGACTAGCAATTGGAATGAGCAGTTCTTC; CDR3 protein: CASSQERGTSNWNEQFF
clone size: NA; D gene: NA; J gene: TRBJ2-7; V gene: TRBV5-1; CDR3 DNA: TGCGCCAGCAGCTTGGCCAGGGGATACGAGCAGTACTTC; CDR3 protein: CASSLARGYEQYF
clone size: NA; D gene: TRBD1; J gene: TRBJ1-1; V gene: TRBV4-3; CDR3 DNA: TGCGCCAGCAGCCAAGTAGACGGGACAGGTTCCTACATAGGGGGATCTGAAGCTTTCTTT; CDR3 protein: CASSQVDGTGSYIGGSEAFF
clone size: NA; D gene: NA; J gene: TRBJ2-7; V gene: TRBV27; CDR3 DNA: TGTGCCAGCAGTACTCGAATCGGGACAACCACCTACGAGCAGTACTTC; CDR3 protein: CASSTRIGTTTYEQYF
clone size: NA; D gene: TRBD2; J gene: TRBJ2-1; V gene: TRBV6-1; CDR3 DNA: TGTGCCAGCAGTGGGCTAGCGGGGGGCCAGAGCTCCTACAATGAGCAGTTCTTC; CDR3 protein: CASSGLAGGQSSYNEQFF
clone size: NA; D gene: TRBD2; J gene: TRBJ2-7; V gene: TRBV6-1; CDR3 DNA: TGTGCCAGCAGTGGTTCGCGAGCGGGGGAGGTACGCGAGCAGTACTTC; CDR3 protein: CASSGSRAGEVREQYF
clone size: NA; D gene: NA; J gene: TRBJ2-5; V gene: TRBV5-4; CDR3 DNA: TGTGCCAGCAGCTTGAAGGTCGGGGAGACCCAGTACTTC; CDR3 protein: CASSLKVGETQYF
clone size: NA; D gene: NA; J gene: TRBJ2-2; V gene: TRBV5-1; CDR3 DNA: TGCGCCAGCAGCGTGACAGGCACCCCAACCGGGGAGCTGTTTTTT; CDR3 protein: CASSVTGTPTGELFF
clone size: NA; D gene: TRBD1; J gene: TRBJ1-1; V gene: TRBV10-2; CDR3 DNA: TGCGCCAGCACGCCGAGACAGGGGTACCTGAAAGCTTTCTTT; CDR3 protein: CASTPRQGYLKAFF
clone size: NA; D gene: NA; J gene: TRBJ1-5; V gene: TRBV4-1; CDR3 DNA: TGCGCCAGCAGCCCGCCCCCTGACAGCTTCTTTCTTCCTAATCAGCCCCAGCATTTT; CDR3 protein: CASSPPPDSFFLPNQPQHF
clone size: NA; D gene: TRBD2; J gene: TRBJ2-3; V gene: TRBV11-2; CDR3 DNA: TGTGCCACTAAACTAGCGGGGGTTTTCCCTAGCACAGATACGCAGTATTTT; CDR3 protein: CATKLAGVFPSTDTQYF
clone size: NA; D gene: NA; J gene: TRBJ2-7; V gene: TRBV28; CDR3 DNA: TGTGCCAGCAGACATTATCCCCCGACACAGGGCGAGGGATACTACGAGCAGTACTTC; CDR3 protein: CASRHYPPTQGEGYYEQYF
clone size: NA; D gene: NA; J gene: TRBJ1-2; V gene: TRBV4-1; CDR3 DNA: TGCGCCAGCAGCCAAGATCGGGACATTGGCTACACCTTC; CDR3 protein: CASSQDRDIGYTF
clone size: once; D gene: TRBD1; J gene: TRBJ1-6; V gene: TRBV19; CDR3 DNA: TGTGCCAGTAGTTGGGACAGGGAAGGCTCACCCCTCCACTTT; CDR3 protein: CASSWDREGSPLHF
clone size: NA; D gene: NA; J gene: TRBJ1-2; V gene: TRBV2; CDR3 DNA: TGTGCCAGCAGTCGCTATAACTATGGCTACACCTTC; CDR3 protein: CASSRYNYGYTF
clone size: NA; D gene: TRBD2; J gene: TRBJ2-7; V gene: TRBV10-3; CDR3 DNA: TGTGCCATCAGGGGGGGAGGGGCCGGCTACGAGCAGTACTTC; CDR3 protein: CAIRGGGAGYEQYF
clone size: NA; D gene: TRBD1; J gene: TRBJ1-5; V gene: TRBV7-8; CDR3 DNA: TGTGCCAGCAGCCCTGGGACAGAGAATCGGCCCCAGCATTTT; CDR3 protein: CASSPGTENRPQHF
clone size: few; D gene: TRBD2; J gene: TRBJ2-1; V gene: TRBV5-4; CDR3 DNA: TGTGCCAGCAGCTTGTTATGGTCGGGGGGGCAAAATGAGCAGTTCTTC; CDR3 protein: CASSLLWSGGQNEQFF
clone size: NA; D gene: NA; J gene: TRBJ1-1; V gene: TRBV25-1; CDR3 DNA: TGTGCCAGCAGTGGGGGGGACCTCACGTTGGCTTTCTTT; CDR3 protein: CASSGGDLTLAFF
clone size: NA; D gene: NA; J gene: TRBJ2-4; V gene: TRBV7-9; CDR3 DNA: TGTGCCAGCGGAAGACAGCCGGCTGACATTCAGTACTTC; CDR3 protein: CASGRQPADIQYF